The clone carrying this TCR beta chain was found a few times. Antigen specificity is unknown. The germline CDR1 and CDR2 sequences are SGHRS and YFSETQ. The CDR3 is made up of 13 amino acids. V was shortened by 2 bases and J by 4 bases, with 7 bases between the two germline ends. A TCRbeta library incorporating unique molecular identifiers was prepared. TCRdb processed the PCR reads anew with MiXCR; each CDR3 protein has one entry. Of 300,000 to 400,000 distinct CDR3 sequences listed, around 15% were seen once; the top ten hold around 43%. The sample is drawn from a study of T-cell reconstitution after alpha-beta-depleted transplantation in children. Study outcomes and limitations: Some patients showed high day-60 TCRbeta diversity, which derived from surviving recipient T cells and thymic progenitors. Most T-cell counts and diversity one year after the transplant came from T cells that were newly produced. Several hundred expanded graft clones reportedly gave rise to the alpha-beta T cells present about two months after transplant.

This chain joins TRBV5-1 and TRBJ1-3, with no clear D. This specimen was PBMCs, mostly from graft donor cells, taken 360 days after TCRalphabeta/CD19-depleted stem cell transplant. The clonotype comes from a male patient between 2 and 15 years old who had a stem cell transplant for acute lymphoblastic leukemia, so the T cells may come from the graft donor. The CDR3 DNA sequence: TGCGCCAGCAGCTTTGGGGAAGGAAACACCATATATTTT. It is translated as CASSFGEGNTIYF.